Below are 4 T cell receptor beta chains sequenced from a single sample in a study of T cells and copy number aberrations in small-cell lung cancer. The data were produced by immunoSEQ multiplex PCR, yet TCRdb's version contains in-frame clones alone and is incomplete. The sample lists 700 or so clones, 65% to 90% seen once, with 3% to 4% in the top ten. The specimen was tumor tissue. These receptors originate from a man aged 35 to 55 with small cell lung cancer.

This chain links TRBV2 with TRBJ1-1; a weak D match, TRBD1 (5 bases). V lost 11 bases, J lost 1 base, and 17 bases lay in between. This CDR3 spans 14 amino acids. Germline assignment: CDR1 SNHLY and CDR2 FYNNEI. In DNA, the CDR3 is TGTGCCGGAACCCCGGGACTCTCGAACACTGAAGCTTTCTTT. The encoded protein is CAGTPGLSNTEAFF. Using reference TRBV2 and TRBJ1-1 for the parts outside the CDR3, the full variable domain is EPEVTQTPSHQVTQMGQEVILRCVPISNHLYFYWYRQILGQKVEFLVSFYNNEISEKSEIFDDQFSVERPDGSNFTLKIRSTKLEDSAMYFCAGTPGLSNTEAFFGQGTRLTVV.

The rearrangement joins TRBV18 to TRBJ2-3; 14 bases map to TRBD2. V shed 1 base and J 3 bases; nucleotides not matched to a gene: 6. Germline V gene lookup returns CDR1 KGHSH and CDR2 LQKENI. The CDR3 extends over 18 amino acids. The DNA for the CDR3 is TGTGCCAGCTCACCACGACTAGCGGGAGGGCCGAGGACAGATACGCAGTATTTT. The encoded protein is CASSPRLAGGPRTDTQYF.

The chain employs TRBV7-9 and TRBJ1-1; D unresolved. The CDR3 consists of 14 residues. Trimming pared 0 bases from V and 3 bases from J, leaving 8 bases between. Germline V lookup: CDR1 SEHNR, CDR2 FQNEAQ (reference sequence). The CDR3 bases are TGTGCCAGCAGCTTAGCTTGGGCTGACACTGAAGCTTTCTTT. Translated, it gives CASSLAWADTEAFF.

The chain has TRBV5-1 and TRBJ1-1; no definite D call. The V end lost 0 bases, the J end lost 3 bases, and 12 bases lay between the germline ends. This CDR3 contains 15 residues. Germline CDR1 and CDR2: SGHRS and YFSETQ. Written as DNA, the CDR3 is TGCGCCAGCAGCTTGGGACAACTACTGGACACTGAAGCTTTCTTT. It translates to CASSLGQLLDTEAFF.